A selection of T cell receptor beta chains follows, all from one sample in a study of cytomegalovirus exposure and HLA in healthy donors. The protocol was immunoSEQ multiplex PCR, while the TCRdb copy is restricted to in-frame clones and leaves out a portion. This repertoire shows about 160,000 clones, more than 75% found once; its top ten account for less than 1.6%. Sequencing was performed on PBMCs. These receptors were obtained from a girl under 18 in good health and CMV-seropositive. The CDR3 runs from the conserved cysteine through the conserved F or W. The order of the fields is clone size, D gene, CDR3 length, V gene, J gene, CDR3 DNA, CDR3 protein. The D gene is left open where the match is weak. Not all rows give a size; the values are once, few, many and, for expanded clones, a class.

size: -; D: -; length: 13; V: TRBV6-1; J: TRBJ2-1; DNA: TGTGCCAGCAGTGGGAACCCAGGCAATGAGCAGTTCTTC; CDR3: CASSGNPGNEQFF
size: -; D: -; length: 16; V: TRBV11-1; J: TRBJ2-5; DNA: TGTGCCAGCAGCACCGCAGGTACCTGGAACGGAGAGACCCAGTACTTC; CDR3: CASSTAGTWNGETQYF
size: -; D: TRBD1; length: 12; V: TRBV29-1; J: TRBJ2-5; DNA: TGCAGCGTCCGAGGACAGGACGAGACCCAGTACTTC; CDR3: CSVRGQDETQYF
size: -; D: TRBD2; length: 18; V: TRBV5-5; J: TRBJ2-3; DNA: TGTGCCAGCAGCGTGGACTTCGTAGGGCTAGCGGGCACAGATACGCAGTATTTT; CDR3: CASSVDFVGLAGTDTQYF
size: -; D: TRBD2; length: 13; V: TRBV2; J: TRBJ2-1; DNA: TGTGCCAGCTATATAGCGGGATTAGATGAGCAGTTCTTC; CDR3: CASYIAGLDEQFF
size: -; D: -; length: 14; V: TRBV2; J: TRBJ1-1; DNA: TGTGCCAGCAGACCGGACAAGGTGAACACTGAAGCTTTCTTT; CDR3: CASRPDKVNTEAFF
size: -; D: TRBD1; length: 17; V: TRBV19; J: TRBJ2-2; DNA: TGTGCCACCCCTGGGCCTCGACAGGGGGCGAACACCGGGGAGCTGTTTTTT; CDR3: CATPGPRQGANTGELFF
size: -; D: -; length: 12; V: TRBV7-9; J: TRBJ2-7; DNA: TGTGCCAGCAGCCGAGACTTCTACGAGCAGTACTTC; CDR3: CASSRDFYEQYF
size: -; D: TRBD2; length: 18; V: TRBV5-1; J: TRBJ2-7; DNA: TGCGCCAGCAGCTGGACCGGGACTAGCGGGGGGGCCTTTTACGAGCAGTACTTC; CDR3: CASSWTGTSGGAFYEQYF
size: few; D: TRBD1; length: 15; V: TRBV5-1; J: TRBJ1-4; DNA: TGCGCCAGCAGCAGAGAGACAGGGGCGGGTGAAAAACTGTTTTTT; CDR3: CASSRETGAGEKLFF
size: -; D: TRBD2; length: 14; V: TRBV11-2; J: TRBJ2-1; DNA: TGTGCCAGCTCGACTAGCGGGGGCTACAATGAGCAGTTCTTC; CDR3: CASSTSGGYNEQFF
size: -; D: TRBD1; length: 15; V: TRBV15; J: TRBJ2-7; DNA: TGTGCCACCAGCAGATTCCGGGACAGGGCCTACGAGCAGTACTTC; CDR3: CATSRFRDRAYEQYF
size: -; D: TRBD1; length: 13; V: TRBV11-3; J: TRBJ1-1; DNA: TGTGCCAGCAGCTTGGGACAGGGGGCTGAAGCTTTCTTT; CDR3: CASSLGQGAEAFF
size: -; D: -; length: 17; V: TRBV4-1; J: TRBJ1-3; DNA: TGCGCCAGCAGCCAGGGCCAGTTAACGGGGACTGGAAACACCATATATTTT; CDR3: CASSQGQLTGTGNTIYF
size: -; D: TRBD1; length: 15; V: TRBV7-7; J: TRBJ2-5; DNA: TGTGCTAGCAGCTTGACAGGGGGTCTCGGTGAGACCCAGTACTTC; CDR3: CASSLTGGLGETQYF
size: -; D: -; length: 8; V: TRBV27; J: TRBJ2-2; DNA: TGTGCCAGCAAGAGGATGTTTTTT; CDR3: CASKRMFF
size: -; D: -; length: 13; V: TRBV15; J: TRBJ1-2; DNA: TGTGCCACCCGACTTGCCCCTAACTATGGCTACACCTTC; CDR3: CATRLAPNYGYTF
size: -; D: TRBD2; length: 16; V: TRBV30; J: TRBJ2-7; DNA: TGTGCCTGGAGTGGGGGCGGGGGGACCCTTCGCCACGAGCAGTACTTC; CDR3: CAWSGGGGTLRHEQYF
size: -; D: TRBD2; length: 14; V: TRBV5-1; J: TRBJ2-5; DNA: TGCGCCAGCAGCCGGGAGGGGGGGTCAGAGACCCAGTACTTC; CDR3: CASSREGGSETQYF
size: -; D: -; length: 15; V: TRBV28; J: TRBJ1-5; DNA: TGTGCCAGCAGTTTATCGCTGGGGGCGGTTCAGCCCCAGCATTTT; CDR3: CASSLSLGAVQPQHF
size: -; D: -; length: 16; V: TRBV2; J: TRBJ2-3; DNA: TGTGCCAGCATCCAGGAGGTGTTGGGCAGTGGAGATACGCAGTATTTT; CDR3: CASIQEVLGSGDTQYF
size: -; D: -; length: 13; V: TRBV5-1; J: TRBJ1-5; DNA: TGCGCCAGCAGCCCTGGCCCCAATCAGCCCCAGCATTTT; CDR3: CASSPGPNQPQHF
size: once; D: TRBD1; length: 16; V: TRBV7-3; J: TRBJ2-1; DNA: TGTGCCAGCAGCGGGGTCGTGGGACAGGGTGGAAGTGAGCAGTTCTTC; CDR3: CASSGVVGQGGSEQFF
size: -; D: -; length: 11; V: TRBV29-1; J: TRBJ2-2; DNA: TGCAGCGTTATAGGGGCCGGGGAGCTGTTTTTT; CDR3: CSVIGAGELFF
size: -; D: TRBD1; length: 21; V: TRBV28; J: TRBJ2-3; DNA: TGTGCCAGCAGTTCCTTAGGGGGGACAGGGGATCGGAATCTCCCCACAGATACGCAGTATTTT; CDR3: CASSSLGGTGDRNLPTDTQYF
size: once; D: -; length: 14; V: TRBV28; J: TRBJ2-7; DNA: TGTGCCAGCATGGTTTTAGGGGGCTCCTACGAGCAGTACTTC; CDR3: CASMVLGGSYEQYF
size: -; D: -; length: 13; V: TRBV19; J: TRBJ2-2; DNA: TGTGCCAGTAGTATCGGGAATACCGGGGAGCTGTTTTTT; CDR3: CASSIGNTGELFF
size: -; D: -; length: 15; V: TRBV4-1; J: TRBJ2-2; DNA: TGCGCCAGCAGTACCACGGGAGTGAACACCGGGGAGCTGTTTTTT; CDR3: CASSTTGVNTGELFF
size: -; D: -; length: 14; V: TRBV18; J: TRBJ1-5; DNA: TGTGCCAGCTCACCGGGGGGTGACAATCAGCCCCAGCATTTT; CDR3: CASSPGGDNQPQHF
size: -; D: -; length: 14; V: TRBV18; J: TRBJ1-1; DNA: TGTGCCAGCTCACCTGCCCTCGGGAACACTGAAGCTTTCTTT; CDR3: CASSPALGNTEAFF
size: -; D: TRBD2; length: 15; V: TRBV30; J: TRBJ2-7; DNA: TGTGCCTGGAGTACGGGACTAGCGGGAGGAAACGAGCAGTACTTC; CDR3: CAWSTGLAGGNEQYF
size: -; D: TRBD1; length: 15; V: TRBV2; J: TRBJ1-4; DNA: TGTGCCAGCAGAAGCCGGGACAGGCTTAATGAAAAACTGTTTTTT; CDR3: CASRSRDRLNEKLFF
size: -; D: -; length: 15; V: TRBV2; J: TRBJ2-7; DNA: TGTGCCAGCAGTGAAGGGCCAGGGTCAGGTTACGAGCAGTACTTC; CDR3: CASSEGPGSGYEQYF
size: -; D: -; length: 13; V: TRBV29-1; J: TRBJ2-5; DNA: TGCAGCGTTGCCACCAGACAGAAAGAGACCCAGTACTTC; CDR3: CSVATRQKETQYF
size: once; D: -; length: 19; V: TRBV15; J: TRBJ2-2; DNA: TGTGCCACCAGCTCTTACCTCGGACAGTCCTCGATTGTTTCCGGGGAGCTGTTTTTT; CDR3: CATSSYLGQSSIVSGELFF
size: -; D: -; length: 18; V: TRBV14; J: TRBJ2-7; DNA: TGTGCCAGCAGCCATCTCCCCGGCGCGGCGGGGATCTCCTACGAGCAGTACTTC; CDR3: CASSHLPGAAGISYEQYF
size: -; D: TRBD1; length: 15; V: TRBV5-6; J: TRBJ2-1; DNA: TGTGCCAGCGCAACCAGGGGGCACATAGACAATGAGCAGTTCTTC; CDR3: CASATRGHIDNEQFF
size: -; D: TRBD2; length: 17; V: TRBV7-6; J: TRBJ2-1; DNA: TGTGCCAGCAGCTTAGCGAGCACTAGCGGGGGGGCTAATGAGCAGTTCTTC; CDR3: CASSLASTSGGANEQFF
size: -; D: TRBD2; length: 15; V: TRBV10-1; J: TRBJ2-1; DNA: TGCGCCAGCAGTGTTAGCGGGAGCCAGAACAATGAGCAGTTCTTC; CDR3: CASSVSGSQNNEQFF
size: -; D: TRBD2; length: 15; V: TRBV28; J: TRBJ2-1; DNA: TGTGCCAGCAGGGGAGGGACGGGCTCCTACAATGAGCAGTTCTTC; CDR3: CASRGGTGSYNEQFF
size: -; D: TRBD2; length: 16; V: TRBV2; J: TRBJ2-2; DNA: TGTGCCAGCAGTGGGGAGGGGATTCTTAACACCGGGGAGCTGTTTTTT; CDR3: CASSGEGILNTGELFF
size: -; D: TRBD1; length: 15; V: TRBV4-1; J: TRBJ2-2; DNA: TGCGCCAGCAGCCAGAGGGACAGGGTAGTTGAGGAGCTGTTTTTT; CDR3: CASSQRDRVVEELFF
size: -; D: TRBD2; length: 15; V: TRBV27; J: TRBJ2-3; DNA: TGTGCCAGCAGTCCCCAGCGGGGCAGCACAGATACGCAGTATTTT; CDR3: CASSPQRGSTDTQYF
size: -; D: -; length: 13; V: TRBV7-9; J: TRBJ1-1; DNA: TGTGCCAGCAGCCCCGCCGCCTCGAGTGAAGCTTTCTTT; CDR3: CASSPAASSEAFF
size: -; D: -; length: 15; V: TRBV4-3; J: TRBJ2-7; DNA: TGCGCCAGCAGCCAAGACTATCACCCCTCCTACGAGCAGTACTTC; CDR3: CASSQDYHPSYEQYF
size: -; D: -; length: 15; V: TRBV28; J: TRBJ1-3; DNA: TGTGCCAGCAGTTTCGTTTCGGGGGTAGGAAACACCATATATTTT; CDR3: CASSFVSGVGNTIYF
size: once; D: -; length: 13; V: TRBV7-9; J: TRBJ2-5; DNA: TGTGCCAGCAGCTTTATTCCGGGGGAGACCCAGTACTTC; CDR3: CASSFIPGETQYF
size: medium-sized; D: -; length: 16; V: TRBV4-3; J: TRBJ2-6; DNA: TGCGCCAGCAGCCAAGATGAAGGGGCTGGGGCCAACGTCCTGACTTTC; CDR3: CASSQDEGAGANVLTF
size: -; D: -; length: 16; V: TRBV19; J: TRBJ2-7; DNA: TGTGCCAGTAGTACCGAACCTAAAGGGGCTTCATACGAGCAGTACTTC; CDR3: CASSTEPKGASYEQYF
size: -; D: -; length: 14; V: TRBV28; J: TRBJ2-5; DNA: TGTGCCAGCGTCGTAGGGGGCGGGGGGGAGACCCAGTACTTC; CDR3: CASVVGGGGETQYF
size: -; D: TRBD1; length: 15; V: TRBV2; J: TRBJ2-7; DNA: TGTGCCAGCAGCCTCGGACAGGGGTCCTTCTACGAGCAGTACTTC; CDR3: CASSLGQGSFYEQYF
size: -; D: -; length: 17; V: TRBV11-2; J: TRBJ1-2; DNA: TGTGCCAGCAGCTCGGACATGGGGGGGGGTTATAACTATGGCTACACCTTC; CDR3: CASSSDMGGGYNYGYTF
size: -; D: -; length: 11; V: TRBV29-1; J: TRBJ2-7; DNA: TGCAGCGTTGGCGTCTCCTACGAGCAGTACTTC; CDR3: CSVGVSYEQYF
size: -; D: TRBD1; length: 13; V: TRBV5-6; J: TRBJ1-2; DNA: TGTGCCAGCAGCTCCACAGGGGACGGTGGCTACACCTTC; CDR3: CASSSTGDGGYTF
size: -; D: -; length: 11; V: TRBV20-1; J: TRBJ1-1; DNA: TGCAGTGCTAGGACGGGACACCCAGCTTTCTTT; CDR3: CSARTGHPAFF